Following are 21 T cell receptor beta chains from one sample sequenced in a study of shared clonotypes between healthy human individuals. Method: immunoSEQ multiplex PCR; TCRdb's copy keeps in-frame clones and lacks some. The sample consists of millions of clones, over 85% of them appearing once. The sample taken for sequencing was naive CD4+ T cells sorted from blood. As for subset: CD45RA+ positively selected. The receptors were gathered from a man aged 18 to 29 in good health.

About this clone: The sample carries other DNA sequences with the same CDR3. This rearrangement joins TRBV5-4 to TRBJ2-3; D not certain. The V gene's germline CDR1 is SGHNT and CDR2 YYREEE (reference sequence). V shed 2 bases and J shed 2 bases, with 3 bases lying between them. The CDR3 consists of 12 residues. This CDR3 reads CASSFSTDTQYF. The CDR3 DNA follows: TGTGCCAGCAGCTTTTCCACAGATACGCAGTATTTT.

Details on this clone: This sample includes further DNA sequences coding for the same CDR3. The J gene is TRBJ2-7, the V gene TRBV5-6; 7 bases agree with TRBD2. V was pared by 2 bases and J by 3 bases, with 2 bases of the junction left unmatched. CDR3 size: 13 residues. Germline CDR1 reads SGHDT; CDR2 reads YYEEEE. CDR3 region: CASSLAGRYEQYF. CDR3 coding DNA: TGTGCCAGCAGCTTAGCGGGACGCTACGAGCAGTACTTC.

This clone was detected only once. The chain recombines TRBV7-2 with TRBJ2-1; 7 bases agree with TRBD2. CDR1 and CDR2 from the germline V gene are SGHTA and FQGNSA. The CDR3 has 17 amino acids. V dropped 0 bases and J dropped 8; count of bases not matched to a gene: 13. This CDR3 is CASSLARGSGKSDEQFF. The CDR3 nucleotides read TGTGCCAGCAGCTTAGCGCGAGGAAGCGGGAAGAGCGATGAGCAGTTCTTC.

The chain links TRBV4-2 to TRBJ2-2, with D perhaps matching TRBD2 (6 bases). The CDR3 covers 15 residues. Germline lookup yields CDR1 LGHNA and CDR2 YNFKEQ. Trimming took off 2 bases at V and 5 bases at J, with 12 bases between the two ends. The CDR3 sequence is CASSQNGGGTGELFF. CDR3 nucleotide sequence: TGTGCCAGCAGCCAAAACGGGGGTGGAACCGGGGAGCTGTTTTTT.

The V and J genes are TRBV27 and TRBJ2-7; the D is unclear. The CDR3 has 11 amino acids. Germline-derived CDR1 and CDR2 are MNHEY and SMNVEV (reference sequence). V dropped 4 bases and J dropped 5 bases, with 6 bases sitting between them. For the CDR3, the DNA is TGTGCCAGCAGTTCCGTAAACGAGCAGTACTTC. It encodes CASSSVNEQYF.

The CDR3 DNA follows: TGCAGTGCCCCGGCCGGGGGTGGCTACACCTTC. Encoded protein: CSAPAGGGYTF. The V gene is TRBV20-1, the J gene TRBJ1-2, with a weak D call TRBD1 (5 bases). The CDR3 length is 11 residues. With 6 bases removed from V and 7 bases from J, the gap between germline ends came to 12 bases. CDR1 and CDR2 (germline): DFQATT, SNEGSKA (reference sequence).

This clone was recorded only once. The gene calls are TRBV5-1 and TRBJ2-2; D is unclear. The germline V gene has CDR1 SGHRS and CDR2 YFSETQ. The V gene lost 3 bases and the J gene lost 5 bases, with 8 bases spanning the gap. The CDR3 is 13 residues long. The CDR3 DNA follows: TGCGCCAGCAGCTCAGACCAGACCGGGGAGCTGTTTTTT. The encoded protein is CASSSDQTGELFF. Full variable domain (remainder filled in from reference TRBV5-1 and TRBJ2-2): KAGVTQTPRYLIKTRGQQVTLSCSPISGHRSVSWYQQTPGQGLQFLFEYFSETQRNKGNFPGRFSGRQFSNSRSEMNVSTLELGDSALYLCASSSDQTGELFFGEGSRLTVL.

The genes are TRBV18 and TRBJ1-2; 9 nucleotides align to TRBD1. Germline CDR1 KGHSH, CDR2 LQKENI. V gave up 2 bases and J gave up 4 bases; unmatched junction bases: 11. The CDR3 sequence is 17 residues long. CDR3 in amino acids: CASSPSGTGKGRYGYTF. CDR3 nucleotides: TGTGCCAGCTCACCAAGCGGGACAGGGAAGGGTCGCTATGGCTACACCTTC.

V usage is TRBV14 and J usage is TRBJ1-2; D perhaps matches TRBD1 (5 bases). Trimming stripped 4 bases from V and 6 bases from J, with 15 bases between. This CDR3 comprises 14 residues. Germline values: CDR1 SGHDN, CDR2 FVKESK. CDR3 in DNA: TGTGCCAGCAGCCGGGACTGGCCATCGGATGGCTACACCTTC. It encodes CASSRDWPSDGYTF. Filled out from reference TRBV14 and TRBJ1-2, the complete variable domain reads EAGVTQFPSHSVIEKGQTVTLRCDPISGHDNLYWYRRVMGKEIKFLLHFVKESKQDESGMPNNRFLAERTGGTYSTLKVQPAELEDSGVYFCASSRDWPSDGYTFGSGTRLTVV.

For the CDR3, the DNA is TGTGCCAGTAGTCTCCGGGGAGGGGAAGAGACCCAGTACTTC. Encoded protein: CASSLRGGEETQYF. The gene calls are TRBV19 and TRBJ2-5; 7 bases agree with TRBD2. CDR1 is LNHDA and CDR2 is SQIVND in the germline V gene (reference sequence). Trimming cost V 5 bases and J 3 bases; bases outside gene matches: 6. The CDR3 loop spans 14 amino acids.

The chain carries TRBV7-2 and TRBJ2-7, with 8 bases that match TRBD1. This CDR3 is built from 15 residues. Trimming took 1 base from V and 3 from J; bases not matched to a gene: 5. CDR1 is SGHTA and CDR2 is FQGNSA in the germline V gene. The DNA for the CDR3 is TGTGCCAGCAGCTTAGGCCAGGGGGCAAACTACGAGCAGTACTTC. Its translation is CASSLGQGANYEQYF.

The rearrangement links TRBV2 to TRBJ2-5; maybe TRBD1 (5 bases). The end of the DNA fits TRBJ2-7 better, so the J call may be wrong. Germline V gene sequence: CDR1 SNHLY, CDR2 FYNNEI. The CDR3 runs 13 residues. CDR3 protein: CASSEGGPGEQYF. CDR3 coding DNA: TGTGCCAGCAGTGAAGGGGGCCCGGGCGAGCAGTACTTC.

The chain uses TRBV10-1 and TRBJ2-7; 7 positions agree with TRBD2. The CDR3 is made up of 15 amino acids. Losses at the gene ends were 3 bases for V and 3 bases for J; bases not matched to a gene: 8. Looked up from germline, CDR1 is WNHNN and CDR2 is SYGVQD (reference sequence). CDR3 coding DNA: TGCGCCAGCAGTGAACTGGCTTCTAGCGGCTACGAGCAGTACTTC. The encoded protein is CASSELASSGYEQYF.

This chain joins TRBV5-1 and TRBJ2-7; TRBD1 is a possible D gene (6 bases). Germline assignment: CDR1 SGHRS and CDR2 YFSETQ. The CDR3 runs 17 residues. V lost 0 bases to trimming and J lost 4 bases, with 20 bases between them. DNA of the CDR3: TGCGCCAGCAGCTTGGGGGACATAGGATCCCCTCGGTACGAGCAGTACTTC. Protein product: CASSLGDIGSPRYEQYF.

The CDR3 DNA sequence: TGCGCCAGCAGCCAAGATCAGGGTAGTCCCTACGAGCAGTACTTC. Translating gives CASSQDQGSPYEQYF. V and J are TRBV4-1 and TRBJ2-7; perhaps TRBD1 as D (5 bases). This CDR3 has 15 amino acids. Germline-derived CDR1 and CDR2 are MGHRA and YSYEKL. V gave up 0 bases and J gave up 2 bases, with 11 bases separating them.

This clone was seen a handful of times. The chain links TRBV10-3 to TRBJ1-2; D is undetermined. V was clipped by 4 bases and J by 6 bases, with 6 bases between them. This CDR3 has 11 residues. In germline, CDR1 is ENHRY, CDR2 SYGVKD. The CDR3 spells CAISVQDGYTF. CDR3 DNA sequence: TGTGCCATCAGTGTACAAGATGGCTACACCTTC.

The chain combines TRBV25-1 with TRBJ2-3, with D hard to call. The CDR3 has 15 amino acids. Deletions cut 8 bases from V and 1 base from J, with 16 bases between. Germline values: CDR1 MGHDK, CDR2 SYGVNS. CDR3 nucleotides: TGTGCCAGCGGTAGGTCAGATCTAGGCACAGATACGCAGTATTTT. Translation: CASGRSDLGTDTQYF.

DNA of the CDR3: TGTGCCAGCACCTTGGACAGGGGGAACTATGGCTACACCTTC. It yields the protein CASTLDRGNYGYTF. The chain has TRBV28 and TRBJ1-2; the match to TRBD1 covers 10 bases. In germline, CDR1 is MDHEN, CDR2 SYDVKM. V lost 7 bases to trimming and J lost 2 bases; unmatched junction nucleotides: 4. The length of the CDR3 is 14 residues.

This rearrangement joins TRBV9 to TRBJ2-4; a weak D match, TRBD1 (5 bases). Germline assignment: CDR1 SGDLS and CDR2 YYNGEE. The CDR3 spans 16 residues. V lost 2 bases to trimming and J lost 0 bases, with 12 bases between them. DNA of the CDR3: TGTGCCAGCAGCGTCGGTCAGGGTCTAGCCAAAAACATTCAGTACTTC. As protein: CASSVGQGLAKNIQYF.

In this sample, this clone turned up a few times. The chain joins TRBV4-1 to TRBJ1-4; D call uncertain. The CDR3 consists of 12 residues. Deletions cut 4 bases from V and 8 bases from J, with 8 bases between. Germline CDR1 is MGHRA and CDR2 is YSYEKL. CDR3 region: CASSLLGEKLFF. The CDR3, as DNA: TGCGCCAGCAGCCTTCTTGGAGAAAAACTGTTTTTT.

V is TRBV19 and J is TRBJ2-7; no clear D gene. The V end was cut by 5 bases, the J end by 1 base, with 12 bases between. CDR1 LNHDA and CDR2 SQIVND come from the germline V gene (reference sequence). The CDR3 spans 14 residues. CDR3 in DNA: TGTGCCAGTAGTCCCCGAGTTGCTTCCTACGAGCAGTACTTC. Encoded protein: CASSPRVASYEQYF.